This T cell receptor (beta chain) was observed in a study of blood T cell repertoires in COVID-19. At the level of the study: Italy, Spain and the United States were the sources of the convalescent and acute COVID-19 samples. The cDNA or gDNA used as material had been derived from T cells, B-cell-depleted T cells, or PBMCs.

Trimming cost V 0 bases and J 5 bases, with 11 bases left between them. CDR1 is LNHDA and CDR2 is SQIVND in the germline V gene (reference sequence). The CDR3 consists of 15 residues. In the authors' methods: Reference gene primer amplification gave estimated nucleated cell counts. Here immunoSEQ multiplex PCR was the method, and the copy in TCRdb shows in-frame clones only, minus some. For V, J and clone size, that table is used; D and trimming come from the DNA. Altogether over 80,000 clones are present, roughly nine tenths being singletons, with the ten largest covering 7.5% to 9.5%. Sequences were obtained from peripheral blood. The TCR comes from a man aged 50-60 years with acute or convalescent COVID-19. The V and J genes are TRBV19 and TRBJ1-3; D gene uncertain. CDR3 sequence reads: CASSIDPGRRNTIYF. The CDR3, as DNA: TGTGCCAGTAGTATAGATCCAGGTCGGAGAAACACCATATATTTT.